Each of the 5 T cell receptor beta chains below was sequenced from the same sample in a study of T cells expressing NK-cell markers. TCRdb reprocessed the 5' RACE reads; each CDR3 protein has one entry and no DNA is given. The specimen's table records approximately 420,000 distinct CDR3 sequences. The sequencing sample was made of blood T cells: a sorted CD56 or NKG2C T cell subset, CD4+ or CD8+ T cells, or bulk PBMC T cells (not recorded which). All receptors derive from a woman aged 50 to 60 in good health.

The chain has TRBV6-6 and TRBJ2-1; TCRdb's D call, TRBD2, is unchecked because there is no DNA. The CDR3 runs 13 residues. Germline-derived CDR1 and CDR2 are MNHNY and SVGAGI (reference sequence). The CDR3 here is CASGTSGKGEQFF.

The chain combines TRBV20-1 with TRBJ2-7; TCRdb gives TRBD2 as the D gene, but with no DNA this cannot be confirmed. In germline, CDR1 is DFQATT, CDR2 SNEGSKA (reference sequence). The CDR3 contains 13 residues. CDR3 loop: CSARDRGNYEQYF.

The J gene is TRBJ2-3, the V gene TRBV29-1. Germline CDR1 and CDR2: SQVTM and ANQGSEA. The CDR3 contains 11 residues. The CDR3 here is CSVRITDTQYF.

This chain links TRBV10-3 with TRBJ1-1. The germline CDR1 and CDR2 sequences are ENHRY and SYGVKD. There are 14 residues in the CDR3. This chain's CDR3 is CAISESRTNTEAFF.

This chain uses TRBV4-1 with TRBJ2-3; TCRdb picks TRBD1, but there is no DNA to check that call. Germline CDR1 MGHRA, CDR2 YSYEKL. This CDR3 has 17 amino acids. CDR3 protein: CASSLRTAGSGADTQYF.